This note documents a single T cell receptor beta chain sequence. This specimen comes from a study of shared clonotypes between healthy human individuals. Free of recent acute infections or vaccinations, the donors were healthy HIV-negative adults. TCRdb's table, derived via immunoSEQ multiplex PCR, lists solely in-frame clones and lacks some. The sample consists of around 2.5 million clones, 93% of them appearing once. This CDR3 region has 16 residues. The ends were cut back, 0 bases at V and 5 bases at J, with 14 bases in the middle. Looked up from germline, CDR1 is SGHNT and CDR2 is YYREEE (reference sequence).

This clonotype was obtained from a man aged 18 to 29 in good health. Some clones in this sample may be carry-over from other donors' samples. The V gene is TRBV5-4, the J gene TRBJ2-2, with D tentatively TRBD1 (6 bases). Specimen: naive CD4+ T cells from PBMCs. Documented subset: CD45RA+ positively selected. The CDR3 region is CASSLGLGARTGELFF. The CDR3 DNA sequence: TGTGCCAGCAGCTTGGGTCTGGGGGCGCGGACCGGGGAGCTGTTTTTT.